The entry below describes one TCR beta chain. Its cognate antigen is unknown. These data originate in a study of cytomegalovirus exposure and HLA in healthy donors. Study-wide findings and caveats: Owing to their indistinguishability, certain V segments, notably TRBV6-2 and TRBV6-3, were excluded. Among TCR sequences, most were rare, though some public TCRs appeared in many donors.

Germline V gene sequence: CDR1 SGHRS, CDR2 YFSETQ. Unmatched junction bases numbered 4, after V lost 3 bases and J lost 7 bases. There are 15 residues in the CDR3. PCR employed 60 Vbeta and 13 Jbeta primers. Here immunoSEQ multiplex PCR was the method, and the copy in TCRdb shows in-frame clones only, minus some. The sample has more than 95,000 clones, approximately 81% seen once. Healthy donors of bone marrow made up the group. This chain joins TRBV5-1 and TRBJ2-1; TRBD2 aligns across 13 bases. Sequenced material: PBMCs. This clonotype was sampled from a man in his late teens or twenties in good health and CMV-seropositive. The CDR3 DNA is TGCGCCAGCAGCTACGGACTAGCGGGAGATAATGAGCAGTTCTTC. Its protein product is CASSYGLAGDNEQFF.